Below, one T cell receptor (beta chain) is given with its context. Authors' methods: Estimated nucleated cell counts came from reference gene primer amplification. Using immunoSEQ multiplex PCR, the repertoire was profiled, and TCRdb retains in-frame clones only, with some absent. V, J and clone size are those of that table, while D and trimming were read from the DNA. The top ten hold 2% to 2.5% of the sample, which has about 100,000 clones, approximately 90% seen once. The germline V gene encodes CDR1 LGHDT and CDR2 YNNKEL (reference sequence). This CDR3 region has 15 residues. The ends were cut back, 0 bases at V and 4 bases at J, with 12 bases in the middle. This specimen comes from a study of blood T cell repertoires in COVID-19. Study-level background: Acute and convalescent COVID-19 samples came from the United States, Italy and Spain.

Input material: peripheral blood. V usage is TRBV3-1 (or the pseudogene TRBV3-2) and J usage is TRBJ1-2, with a weak D call TRBD1 (5 bases). This sequence originates from a man in his fifties with active COVID-19. As DNA, the CDR3 is TGTGCCAGCAGCCAAGATCTTCAGGGCTCCTATGGCTACACCTTC. Its translation: CASSQDLQGSYGYTF.